This T cell receptor (beta chain) was retrieved from a study of cytomegalovirus exposure and HLA in healthy donors. Deletions cut 4 bases from V and 2 bases from J, with 11 bases between. Per germline, CDR1 SQVTM and CDR2 ANQGSEA. This CDR3 region has 14 residues. This clone was recorded once. The PCR employed 60 Vbeta primers together with 13 Jbeta primers. Profiling relied on immunoSEQ multiplex PCR, and the TCRdb table lists in-frame clones only, not all of them. The repertoire holds more than 85,000 clones, with 70% to 80% as singletons. Sequenced input: PBMCs. The receptor was derived from a man younger than 45 in good health and CMV-seronegative. This chain connects TRBV29-1 to TRBJ2-2, with D possibly TRBD1 on 5 matching bases. This chain's CDR3 is CSVVQGRNTGELFF. CDR3 in DNA: TGCAGCGTTGTCCAGGGTCGTAACACCGGGGAGCTGTTTTTT.